Detailed here is one TCR beta chain. Its antigen is as yet unknown. Here immunoSEQ multiplex PCR was the method, and the copy in TCRdb shows in-frame clones only, minus some. The data show about 79,000 clones, 60% to 80% seen once. These data belong to a study of vaccination effects on CD4 cells after COVID-19. The V gene's germline CDR1 is KGHDR and CDR2 SFDVKD. Trimming removed 2 bases from V and 4 bases from J, with 10 bases in between. The CDR3 has 15 amino acids. Sequencing in the ViraFEST assay came after antigen-specific CD4+ T cells had been expanded with viral peptide pools, which were used to stimulate PBMC. The culture ran for around nine days before CD4+ T cells were isolated. All vaccine recipients tested negative for nucleocapsid antibodies and had never contracted SARS-CoV-2 infection. Cultivation was performed at a few million PBMC per well with around 10 IU/ml IL-2 and 7.5 to 10 ug/ml peptides added. Replacing half the medium with IL-2 medium was done on days 3 and 7.

Source: CD4+ T cells from PBMCs cultured with HCoV-229E spike peptides, taken before COVID-19 vaccination. V usage is TRBV24-1 and J usage is TRBJ2-2, with no clear D. This TCR derives from a human donor who received a COVID-19 vaccine. In nucleotides, the CDR3 is TGTGCCACCAGTGATTCCCCTTACGGCACCGGGGAGCTGTTTTTT. Translation: CATSDSPYGTGELFF.